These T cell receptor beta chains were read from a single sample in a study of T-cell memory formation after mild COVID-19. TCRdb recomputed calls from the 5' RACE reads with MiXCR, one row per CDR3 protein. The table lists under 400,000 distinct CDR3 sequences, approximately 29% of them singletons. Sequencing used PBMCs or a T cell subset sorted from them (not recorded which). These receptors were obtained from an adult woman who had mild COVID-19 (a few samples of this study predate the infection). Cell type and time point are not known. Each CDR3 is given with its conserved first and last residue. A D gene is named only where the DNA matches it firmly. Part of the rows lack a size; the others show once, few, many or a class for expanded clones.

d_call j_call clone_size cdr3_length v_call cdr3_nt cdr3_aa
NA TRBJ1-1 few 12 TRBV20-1 TGCAGTGCTAGAGATGGGACTTGGGGCGCTTTCTTT CSARDGTWGAFF
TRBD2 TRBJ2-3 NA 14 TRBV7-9 TGTGCCAGCAGCTCGGCGGGGGGGACAGATACGCAGTATTTT CASSSAGGTDTQYF
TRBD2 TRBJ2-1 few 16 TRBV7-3 TGTGCCAGCAGCTTAACCCGGGCTAGCGGGAGAAATGAGCAGTTCTTC CASSLTRASGRNEQFF
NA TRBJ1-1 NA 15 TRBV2 TGTGCCAGCAGTCGGCCCGGGACGGTGAACACTGAAGCTTTCTTT CASSRPGTVNTEAFF
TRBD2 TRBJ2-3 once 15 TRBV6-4 TGTGCCAGCAGTGACCAGGGACTATACACAGATACGCAGTATTTT CASSDQGLYTDTQYF
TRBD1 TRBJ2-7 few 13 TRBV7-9 TGTGCCAGCAGCGCCCGGGACAGCTACGAGCAGTACTTC CASSARDSYEQYF
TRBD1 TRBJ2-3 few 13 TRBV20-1 TGCAGTGCTGGGGACAGTAGCACAGATACGCAGTATTTT CSAGDSSTDTQYF
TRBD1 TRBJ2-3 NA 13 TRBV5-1 TGCGCCAGCAGCCCCCAGACAGGGAATACGCAGTATTTT CASSPQTGNTQYF
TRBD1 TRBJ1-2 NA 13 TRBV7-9 TGTGCCAGCAGCTCGACAGGGTCGGGGGGCTACACCTTC CASSSTGSGGYTF
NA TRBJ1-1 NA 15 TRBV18 TGTGCCAGCTCACCATTTCAGGAGATGAACACTGAAGCTTTCTTT CASSPFQEMNTEAFF
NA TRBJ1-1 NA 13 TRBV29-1 TGCAGCGTCGCCGCTTCGGGAAACACTGAAGCTTTCTTT CSVAASGNTEAFF
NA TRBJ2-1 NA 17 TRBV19 TGTGCCAGTAGTATGGGCGGGGCCAGGACTACCAACAATGAGCAGTTCTTC CASSMGGARTTNNEQFF
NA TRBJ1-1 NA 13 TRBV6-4 TGTGCCAGCAGTGATAAGAGTTACACTGAAGCTTTCTTT CASSDKSYTEAFF
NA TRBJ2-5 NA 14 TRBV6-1 TGTGCCAGCATGTTCGAAGGGGGGCCGGAGACCCAGTACTTC CASMFEGGPETQYF
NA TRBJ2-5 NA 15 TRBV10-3 TGTGCCATCAGTGAGTCGAGGAACGGGGAAGTGACCCAGTACTTC CAISESRNGEVTQYF
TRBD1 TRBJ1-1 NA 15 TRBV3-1 TGTGCCAGCACCCAAGCCTGGGACAGAGACACTGAAGCTTTCTTT CASTQAWDRDTEAFF
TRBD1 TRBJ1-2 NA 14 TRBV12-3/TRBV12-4 TGTGCCAGCAGTTTTCCAGGGGGCGACTATGGCTACACCTTC CASSFPGGDYGYTF
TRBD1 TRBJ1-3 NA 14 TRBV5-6 TGTGCCAGCAGCGCGGACAGGGGAAGAAACACCATATATTTT CASSADRGRNTIYF
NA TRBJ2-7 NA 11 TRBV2 TGTGCCAGCAGGAATGTGGGTGAGCAGTACTTC CASRNVGEQYF
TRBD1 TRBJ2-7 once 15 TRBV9 TGTGCCAGCAGCGCTGGACAGGGAACTGCCTACGAGCAGTACTTC CASSAGQGTAYEQYF
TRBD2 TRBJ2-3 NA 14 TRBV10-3 TGTGCCATCAGCCTGGGGGGGAACACAGATACGCAGTATTTT CAISLGGNTDTQYF
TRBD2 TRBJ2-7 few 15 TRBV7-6 TGTGCCAGCAGCAAGTGGACTAGCGCCTCCTACGAGCAGTACTTC CASSKWTSASYEQYF
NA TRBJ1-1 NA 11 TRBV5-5 TGTGCCAGCAGCTTGTCGCCTGAACCTTTCTTT CASSLSPEPFF
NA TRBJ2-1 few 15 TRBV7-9 TGTGCCAGCAGCTTCGTTGTCGGGAGTACGTATGAGCAGTTCTTC CASSFVVGSTYEQFF
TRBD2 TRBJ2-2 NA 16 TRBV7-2 TGTGCCAGCAGCTCTCCTGGACTAGCTGGCGCCGGGGAGCTGTTTTTT CASSSPGLAGAGELFF
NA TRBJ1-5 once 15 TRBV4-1 TGCGCCAGCAGCCAAGAAGGGAGGAGAGATCAGCCCCAGCATTTT CASSQEGRRDQPQHF
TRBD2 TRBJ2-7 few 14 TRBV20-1 TGCAGTGCTAGCGGCGGGGGAACCTCCTACGAGCAGTACTTC CSASGGGTSYEQYF
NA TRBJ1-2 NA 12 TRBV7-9 TGTGCCAGCAGCGTAGAGAACTATGGCTACACCTTC CASSVENYGYTF